This T cell receptor (beta chain) was sequenced in a study of PD-L1 blockade in urothelial cancer. V was pared by 4 bases and J by 0 bases, with 9 bases of the junction left unmatched. Germline V gene lookup returns CDR1 SGHRS and CDR2 YFSETQ. The CDR3 is 16 residues long. Documented time point: pretreatment peripheral blood. Profiling relied on immunoSEQ multiplex PCR, and the TCRdb table lists in-frame clones only, not all of them. The data show about 79,000 clones, around 85% seen once. The TCR was taken from a man aged 40-49 years with urothelial cancer. This sequence joins TRBV5-1 and TRBJ2-5; 7 nucleotides line up with TRBD1. The specimen comprised PBMCs, sampled around atezolizumab (anti-PD-L1) treatment. The CDR3 loop reads CASSDRDSSYQETQYF. The CDR3 nucleotides are TGCGCCAGCAGCGACCGGGACAGTTCGTACCAAGAGACCCAGTACTTC.